This T cell receptor beta chain was sequenced during a study of cytomegalovirus exposure and HLA in healthy donors. Study-wide results and caveats: Presence/absence analyses treated sequencing depth as roughly uniform across donors. Whilst most TCR sequences proved rare, a subset of public TCRs occurred across many donors. Under in vitro conditions, a few CMV-associated chains were confirmed as specific for CMV antigens.

The PCR had 60 Vbeta and 13 Jbeta primers. This table comes from immunoSEQ multiplex PCR, and its TCRdb copy is limited to in-frame clones, with some not included. The data show approximately 100,000 clones, 75% seen once. As concerns this clone: Antigen specificity is unknown.

The sequence was collected from a woman aged 18-30 years in good health and CMV-seropositive. The sequencing input was PBMCs.

The CDR3 protein is CASSLVGLSGRADTQYF. CDR3 DNA sequence: TGTGCCAGCAGCTTAGTGGGACTGAGCGGGAGGGCAGATACGCAGTATTTT. This rearrangement joins TRBV7-2 to TRBJ2-3, with 10 bases lining up with TRBD2. J gave up 4 bases and V 1 base, and 8 bases lay outside the gene matches. The CDR3 contains 17 residues. Germline values: CDR1 SGHTA, CDR2 FQGNSA.